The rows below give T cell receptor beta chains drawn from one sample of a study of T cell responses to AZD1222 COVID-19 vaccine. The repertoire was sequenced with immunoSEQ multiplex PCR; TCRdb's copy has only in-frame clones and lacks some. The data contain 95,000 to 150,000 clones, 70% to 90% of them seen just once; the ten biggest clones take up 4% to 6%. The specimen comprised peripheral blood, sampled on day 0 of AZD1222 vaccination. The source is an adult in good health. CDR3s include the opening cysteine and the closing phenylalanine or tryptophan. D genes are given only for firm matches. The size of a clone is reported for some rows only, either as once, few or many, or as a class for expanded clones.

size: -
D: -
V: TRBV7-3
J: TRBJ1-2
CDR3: CASSLTSGPNYGYTF
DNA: TGTGCCAGCAGCTTAACCTCGGGGCCTAACTATGGCTACACCTTC

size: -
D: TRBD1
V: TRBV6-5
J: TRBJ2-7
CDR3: CASSYRTGGIYEQYF
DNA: TGTGCCAGCAGTTACAGAACAGGGGGTATTTACGAGCAGTACTTC

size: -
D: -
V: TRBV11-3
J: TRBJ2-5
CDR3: CASSLGGSQETQYF
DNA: TGTGCCAGCAGCTTAGGTGGCAGTCAAGAGACCCAGTACTTC

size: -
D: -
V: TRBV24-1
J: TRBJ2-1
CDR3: CATSETGFNEQFF
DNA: TGTGCCACCAGTGAAACAGGGTTTAATGAGCAGTTCTTC

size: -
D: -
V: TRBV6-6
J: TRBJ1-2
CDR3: CASGQNYGYTF
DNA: TGTGCCTCCGGGCAGAACTATGGCTACACCTTC

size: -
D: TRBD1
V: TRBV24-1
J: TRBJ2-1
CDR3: CATSDSPMTGAYNEQFF
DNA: TGTGCCACCAGTGACTCCCCGATGACAGGGGCGTACAATGAGCAGTTCTTC

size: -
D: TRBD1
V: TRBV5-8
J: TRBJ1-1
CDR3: CASSFRDRGLMNTEAFF
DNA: TGTGCCAGCAGCTTCCGGGACAGGGGGCTTATGAACACTGAAGCTTTCTTT

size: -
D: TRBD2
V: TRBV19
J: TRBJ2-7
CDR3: CASSSGKLAGGSYEQYF
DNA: TGTGCCAGTAGTTCTGGAAAACTAGCGGGGGGCTCCTACGAGCAGTACTTC

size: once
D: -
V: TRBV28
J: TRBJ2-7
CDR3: CASSWGSASYEQYF
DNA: TGTGCCAGCAGTTGGGGCAGCGCATCCTACGAGCAGTACTTC

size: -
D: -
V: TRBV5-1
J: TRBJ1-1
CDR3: CASSFSLLNTEAFF
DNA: TGCGCCAGCAGCTTCTCCCTACTGAACACTGAAGCTTTCTTT

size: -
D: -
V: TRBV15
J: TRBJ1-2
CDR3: CATSTPHGAGRGGYTF
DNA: TGTGCCACCAGCACCCCTCACGGGGCAGGGCGCGGTGGCTACACCTTC

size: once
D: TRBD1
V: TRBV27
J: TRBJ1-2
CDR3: CASSVLGQGAWGYTF
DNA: TGTGCCAGCAGCGTGTTGGGACAGGGGGCGTGGGGCTACACCTTC

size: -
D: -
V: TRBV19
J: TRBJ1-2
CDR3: CASSLSAGARANYGYTF
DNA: TGTGCCAGTAGTCTTTCAGCCGGGGCCCGAGCTAACTATGGCTACACCTTC

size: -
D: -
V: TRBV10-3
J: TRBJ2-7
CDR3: CAISEGGGGPGYEQYF
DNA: TGTGCCATCAGTGAAGGAGGAGGGGGCCCAGGGTACGAGCAGTACTTC

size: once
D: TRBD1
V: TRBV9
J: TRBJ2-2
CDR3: CASSPSGQGFAGELFF
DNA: TGTGCCAGCAGCCCGTCGGGACAGGGGTTCGCCGGGGAGCTGTTTTTT

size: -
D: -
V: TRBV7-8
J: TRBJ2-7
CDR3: CASSATGTPPYEQYF
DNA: TGTGCCAGCAGCGCGACCGGGACACCCCCCTACGAGCAGTACTTC

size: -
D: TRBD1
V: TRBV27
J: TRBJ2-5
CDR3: CASSSILQGETQYF
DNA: TGTGCCAGCAGTTCCATACTACAGGGGGAGACCCAGTACTTC

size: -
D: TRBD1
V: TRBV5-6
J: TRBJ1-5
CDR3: CASSLGQGVGKPQHF
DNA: TGTGCCAGCAGCTTGGGACAGGGGGTAGGAAAGCCCCAGCATTTT

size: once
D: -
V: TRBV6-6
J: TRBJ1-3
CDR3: CASVHTTGDTIYF
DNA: TGTGCCAGCGTACATACGACAGGAGACACCATATATTTT

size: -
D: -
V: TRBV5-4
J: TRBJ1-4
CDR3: CASSLRAGANEKLFF
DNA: TGTGCCAGCAGCTTGCGTGCGGGAGCTAATGAAAAACTGTTTTTT

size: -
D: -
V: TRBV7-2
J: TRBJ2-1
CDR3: CASSLGVMSSYNEQFF
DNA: TGTGCCAGCAGCTTGGGGGTTATGTCTAGCTACAATGAGCAGTTCTTC

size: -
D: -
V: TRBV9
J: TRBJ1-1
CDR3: CASSSGVKTTEAFF
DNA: TGTGCCAGCAGCTCAGGGGTGAAGACCACTGAAGCTTTCTTT

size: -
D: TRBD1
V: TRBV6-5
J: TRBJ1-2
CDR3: CASSYSRQGPGYTF
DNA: TGTGCCAGCAGTTACTCGAGACAGGGACCTGGCTACACCTTC

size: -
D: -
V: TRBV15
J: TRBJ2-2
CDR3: CATSRSGTGELFF
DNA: TGTGCCACCAGCAGGTCGGGGACCGGGGAGCTGTTTTTT

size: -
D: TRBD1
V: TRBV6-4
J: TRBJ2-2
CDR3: CASSDSGTGDTGELFF
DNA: TGTGCCAGCAGTGACTCGGGGACAGGAGACACCGGGGAGCTGTTTTTT

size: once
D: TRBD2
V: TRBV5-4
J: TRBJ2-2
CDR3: CASSLESSGGRTGELFF
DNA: TGTGCCAGCAGCTTGGAGTCTAGCGGGGGGCGAACCGGGGAGCTGTTTTTT

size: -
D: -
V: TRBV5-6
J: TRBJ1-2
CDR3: CASSLVAGLRWGGYTF
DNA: TGTGCCAGCAGCTTGGTTGCCGGACTTCGGTGGGGTGGCTACACCTTC

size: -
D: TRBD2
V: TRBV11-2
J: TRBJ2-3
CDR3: CASSLGSGVTDTQYF
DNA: TGTGCCAGCAGCTTAGGTAGCGGGGTCACAGATACGCAGTATTTT

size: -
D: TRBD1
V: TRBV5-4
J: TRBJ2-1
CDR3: CASSLADRAPLVEQFF
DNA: TGTGCCAGCAGCTTGGCAGACAGGGCCCCGTTGGTGGAGCAGTTCTTC

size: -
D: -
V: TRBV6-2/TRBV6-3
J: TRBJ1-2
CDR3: CASSYSTFRAPGNGYTF
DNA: TGTGCCAGCAGTTACTCGACCTTTAGGGCCCCAGGGAATGGCTACACCTTC

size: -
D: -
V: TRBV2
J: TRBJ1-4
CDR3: CASSDLSRNEKLFF
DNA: TGTGCCAGCAGTGATCTCTCCCGTAATGAAAAACTGTTTTTT

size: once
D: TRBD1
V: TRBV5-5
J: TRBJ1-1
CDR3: CASRERGQNEAFF
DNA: TGTGCCAGCAGAGAAAGGGGACAGAATGAAGCTTTCTTT

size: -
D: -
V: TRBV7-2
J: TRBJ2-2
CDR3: CASSLRVNTGELFF
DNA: TGTGCCAGCAGCTTAAGAGTTAACACCGGGGAGCTGTTTTTT

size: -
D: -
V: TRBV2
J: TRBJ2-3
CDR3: CASRMEDTQYF
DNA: TGTGCCAGCAGGATGGAGGATACGCAGTATTTT

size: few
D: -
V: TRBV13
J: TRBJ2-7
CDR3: CASSRGALPYEQYF
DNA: TGTGCCAGCAGCCGGGGGGCGCTTCCCTACGAGCAGTACTTC

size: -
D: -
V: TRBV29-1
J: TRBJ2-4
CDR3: CSALQTGGGNIQYF
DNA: TGCAGCGCTTTACAAACGGGTGGTGGGAACATTCAGTACTTC

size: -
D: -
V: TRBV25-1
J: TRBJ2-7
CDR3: CASSEYFPDKSYEQYF
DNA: TGTGCCAGCAGTGAATATTTTCCAGACAAATCCTACGAGCAGTACTTC

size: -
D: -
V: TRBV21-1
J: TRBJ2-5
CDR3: CAKAAAFRFRGAGETQYF
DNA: TGTGCCAAAGCAGCCGCCTTTCGTTTTCGGGGGGCGGGAGAGACCCAGTACTTC

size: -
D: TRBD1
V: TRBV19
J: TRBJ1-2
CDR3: CASSIRDSYGYTF
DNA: TGTGCCAGTAGTATACGGGACAGCTATGGCTACACCTTC

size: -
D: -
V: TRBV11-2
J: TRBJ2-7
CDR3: CASSFYPPIRDIFSYEQYF
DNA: TGTGCCAGCAGCTTTTACCCTCCGATCCGGGACATATTCTCCTACGAGCAGTACTTC

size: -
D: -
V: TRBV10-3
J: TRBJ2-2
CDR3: CAISESKELFF
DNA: TGTGCCATCAGTGAGTCGAAGGAGCTGTTTTTT

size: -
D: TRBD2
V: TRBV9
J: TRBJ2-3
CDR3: CASSVAGGSSTDTQYF
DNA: TGTGCCAGCAGCGTAGCGGGGGGGTCTAGCACAGATACGCAGTATTTT

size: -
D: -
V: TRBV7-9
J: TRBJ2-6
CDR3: CASSLGNSGANVLTF
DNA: TGTGCCAGCAGCTTAGGGAACTCTGGGGCCAACGTCCTGACTTTC

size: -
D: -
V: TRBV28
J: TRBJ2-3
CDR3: CASSLVGRVADTQYF
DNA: TGTGCCAGCAGTTTAGTCGGCCGGGTCGCAGATACGCAGTATTTT

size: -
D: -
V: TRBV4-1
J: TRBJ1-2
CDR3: CASSQDLSGFRYTF
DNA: TGCGCCAGCAGCCAAGATCTTAGTGGGTTTCGCTACACCTTC

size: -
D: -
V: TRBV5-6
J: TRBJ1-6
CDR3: CASSARGTSGSPLHF
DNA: TGTGCCAGCAGCGCTCGCGGTACATCTGGTTCACCCCTCCACTTT

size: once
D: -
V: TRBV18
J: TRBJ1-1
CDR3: CASSPGSGAEAFF
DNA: TGTGCCAGCTCACCAGGGTCGGGGGCTGAAGCTTTCTTT

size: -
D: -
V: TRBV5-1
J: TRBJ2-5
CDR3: CASSLAGQQETQYF
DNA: TGCGCCAGCAGCTTGGCCGGTCAGCAAGAGACCCAGTACTTC